The text below deals with one T cell receptor (beta chain). The data stem from a study of blood T cell repertoires in COVID-19. Study as a whole: Specimens from acute and convalescent COVID-19 originated in the United States, Italy and Spain. Nucleic acid was either cDNA or gDNA, and it came from T cells, B-cell-depleted T cells, or PBMCs.

Original processing methods: Amplification from reference gene primers served as the basis for estimated nucleated cell counts. Some clones are missing from TCRdb's copy, which holds only in-frame ones; the method was immunoSEQ multiplex PCR. That table supplies the V and J calls and clone size; D and trimming were determined from the DNA. The profile shows about 97,000 clones, around 92% of them singletons. The V gene's germline CDR1 is MNHEY and CDR2 SVGAGI. V lost 2 bases and J lost 4; bases outside the gene matches: 4. The CDR3 is 14 amino acids. The sequenced sample consisted of peripheral blood. V and J are TRBV6-5 and TRBJ2-7, with 8 bases aligning to TRBD1. The sequence came from a man in his fifties or sixties with active COVID-19. This CDR3 reads CASSYRQGAYEQYF. CDR3 nucleotide sequence: TGTGCCAGCAGTTACCGGCAGGGGGCATACGAGCAGTACTTC.